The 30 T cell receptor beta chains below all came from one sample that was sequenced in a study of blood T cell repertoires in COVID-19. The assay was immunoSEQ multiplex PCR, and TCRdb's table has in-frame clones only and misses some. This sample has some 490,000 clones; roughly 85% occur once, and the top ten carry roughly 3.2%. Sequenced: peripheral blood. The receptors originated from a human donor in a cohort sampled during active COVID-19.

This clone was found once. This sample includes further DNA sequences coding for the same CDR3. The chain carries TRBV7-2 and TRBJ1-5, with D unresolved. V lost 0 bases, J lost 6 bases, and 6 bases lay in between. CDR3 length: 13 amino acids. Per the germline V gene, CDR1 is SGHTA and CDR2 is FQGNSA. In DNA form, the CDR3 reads TGTGCCAGCAGCTTAGCTTCGGGTCAGCCCCAGCATTTT. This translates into CASSLASGQPQHF.

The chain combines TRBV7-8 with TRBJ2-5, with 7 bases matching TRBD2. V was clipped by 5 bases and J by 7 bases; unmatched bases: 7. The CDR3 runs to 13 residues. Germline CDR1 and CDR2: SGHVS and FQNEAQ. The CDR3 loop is CASSPGPGGTQYF. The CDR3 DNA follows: TGTGCCAGCAGCCCCGGGCCGGGGGGGACCCAGTACTTC. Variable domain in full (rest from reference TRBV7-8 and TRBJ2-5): GAGVSQSPRYKVAKRGQDVALRCDPISGHVSLFWYQQALGQGPEFLTYFQNEAQLDKSGLPSDRFFAERPEGSVSTLKIQRTQQEDSAVYLCASSPGPGGTQYFGPGTRLLVL.

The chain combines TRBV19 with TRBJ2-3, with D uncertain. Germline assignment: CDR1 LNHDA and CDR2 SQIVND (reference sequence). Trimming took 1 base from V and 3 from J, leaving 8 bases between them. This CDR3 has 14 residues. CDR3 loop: CASSIGTLTDTQYF. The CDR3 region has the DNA TGTGCCAGTAGTATAGGCACCCTAACAGATACGCAGTATTTT.

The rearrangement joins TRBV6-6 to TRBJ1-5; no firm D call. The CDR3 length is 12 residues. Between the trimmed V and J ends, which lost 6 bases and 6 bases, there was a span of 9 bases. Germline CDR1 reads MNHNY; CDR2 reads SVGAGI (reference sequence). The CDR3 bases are TGTGCCAGCAGACTGGAGGGTCAGCCCCAGCATTTT. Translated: CASRLEGQPQHF.

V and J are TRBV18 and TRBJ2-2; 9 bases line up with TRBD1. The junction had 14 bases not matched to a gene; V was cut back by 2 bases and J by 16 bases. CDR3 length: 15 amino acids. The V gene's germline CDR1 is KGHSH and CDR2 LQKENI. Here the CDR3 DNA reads TGTGCCAGCTCACCAGGCCCAATCCGGGACAGGGTTGGGTTTTTT. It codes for CASSPGPIRDRVGFF.

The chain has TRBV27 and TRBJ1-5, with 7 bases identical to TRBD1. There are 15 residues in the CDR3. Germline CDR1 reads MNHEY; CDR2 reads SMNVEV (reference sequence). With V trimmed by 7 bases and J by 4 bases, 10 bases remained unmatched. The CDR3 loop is CASTRTGGPNQPQHF. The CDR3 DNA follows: TGTGCCAGCACCCGGACAGGAGGGCCAAATCAGCCCCAGCATTTT.

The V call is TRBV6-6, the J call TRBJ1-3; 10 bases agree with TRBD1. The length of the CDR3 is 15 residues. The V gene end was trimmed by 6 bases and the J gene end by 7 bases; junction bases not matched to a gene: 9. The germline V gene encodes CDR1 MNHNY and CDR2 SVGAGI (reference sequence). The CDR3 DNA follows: TGTGCCAGCAGCCCCCCCCGGGACAGGGGTAACACCATATATTTT. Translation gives CASSPPRDRGNTIYF.

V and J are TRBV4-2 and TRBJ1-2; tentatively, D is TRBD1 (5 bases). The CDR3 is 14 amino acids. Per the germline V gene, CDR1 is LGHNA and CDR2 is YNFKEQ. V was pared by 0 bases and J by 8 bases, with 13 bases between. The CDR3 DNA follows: TGTGCCAGCAGCCAAGATAGGTCAGGGTGGGGCTACACCTTC. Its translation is CASSQDRSGWGYTF.

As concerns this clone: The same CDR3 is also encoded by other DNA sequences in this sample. The CDR3 reads CAWSKQNTEAFF. For the CDR3, the DNA is TGTGCCTGGAGTAAACAAAACACTGAAGCTTTCTTT. J is TRBJ1-1 and V is TRBV30, with D unresolved. Germline lookup yields CDR1 GTSNPN and CDR2 SVGIG (reference sequence). V lost 2 bases and J 2 bases, leaving 6 bases between the germline ends. This CDR3 comprises 12 residues.

The CDR3 bases are TGCGCCAGCAGCCGGACAGGATCGGACTATGGCTACACCTTC. Translation: CASSRTGSDYGYTF. The chain combines TRBV4-1 with TRBJ1-2; the match to TRBD1 covers 7 bases. V lost 4 bases and J lost 3; bases outside the gene matches: 5. Germline values: CDR1 MGHRA, CDR2 YSYEKL. This CDR3 contains 14 residues.

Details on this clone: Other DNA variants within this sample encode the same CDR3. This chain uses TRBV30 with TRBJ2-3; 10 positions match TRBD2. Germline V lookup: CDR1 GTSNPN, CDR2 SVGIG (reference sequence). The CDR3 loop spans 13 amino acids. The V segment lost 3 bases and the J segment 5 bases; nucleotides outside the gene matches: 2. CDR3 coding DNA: TGTGCCTGGAGGCTAGCGGGAGTAGATACGCAGTATTTT. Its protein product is CAWRLAGVDTQYF.

CDR3 DNA: TGTGCCAGCAGCGAAAGACAGGGCTACGAGCAGTACTTC. It specifies CASSERQGYEQYF. The chain has TRBV4-2 and TRBJ2-7, with 7 bases fitting TRBD1. Germline V gives CDR1 LGHNA, CDR2 YNFKEQ. The CDR3 totals 13 residues. V gave up 5 bases and J gave up 3 bases; unmatched junction bases: 4.

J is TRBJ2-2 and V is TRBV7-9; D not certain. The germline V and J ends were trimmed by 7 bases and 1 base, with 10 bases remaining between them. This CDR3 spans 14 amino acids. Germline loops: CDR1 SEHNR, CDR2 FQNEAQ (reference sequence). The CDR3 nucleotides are TGTGCCAGCACCGTTATTATGAACACCGGGGAGCTGTTTTTT. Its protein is CASTVIMNTGELFF.

In DNA, the CDR3 is TGTGCCTGGAGCGATCAGGGGAGAGGAAACACCATATATTTT. Translated: CAWSDQGRGNTIYF. The chain carries TRBV30 and TRBJ1-3; a weak D match, TRBD1 (6 bases). Germline-derived CDR1 and CDR2 are GTSNPN and SVGIG (reference sequence). The CDR3 consists of 14 residues. The V end was cut by 3 bases, the J end by 4 bases, with 13 bases between.

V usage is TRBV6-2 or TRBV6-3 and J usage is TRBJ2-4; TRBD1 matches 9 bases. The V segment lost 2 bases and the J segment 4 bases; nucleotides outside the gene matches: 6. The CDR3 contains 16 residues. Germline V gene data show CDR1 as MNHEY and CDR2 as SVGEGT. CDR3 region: CASSYLVGTGKNIQYF. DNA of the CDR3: TGTGCCAGCAGTTACCTCGTGGGGACAGGGAAAAACATTCAGTACTTC.

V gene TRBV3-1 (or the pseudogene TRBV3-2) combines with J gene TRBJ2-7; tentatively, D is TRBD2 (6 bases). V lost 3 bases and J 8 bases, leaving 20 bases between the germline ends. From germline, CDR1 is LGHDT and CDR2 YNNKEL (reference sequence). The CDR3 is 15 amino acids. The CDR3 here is CASSHLAGKVYQQYF. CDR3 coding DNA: TGTGCCAGCAGCCATTTGGCGGGGAAGGTCTATCAGCAGTACTTC.

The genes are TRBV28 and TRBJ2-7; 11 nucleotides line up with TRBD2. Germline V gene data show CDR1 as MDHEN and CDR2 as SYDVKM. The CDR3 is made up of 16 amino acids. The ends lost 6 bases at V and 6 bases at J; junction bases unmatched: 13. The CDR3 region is CASSPDTSGSPGEQYF. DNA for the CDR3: TGTGCCAGCAGCCCGGACACTAGCGGGAGCCCCGGCGAGCAGTACTTC. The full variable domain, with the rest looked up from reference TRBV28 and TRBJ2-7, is DVKVTQSSRYLVKRTGEKVFLECVQDMDHENMFWYRQDPGLGLRLIYFSYDVKMKEKGDIPEGYSVSREKKERFSLILESASTNQTSMYLCASSPDTSGSPGEQYFGPGTRLTVT.

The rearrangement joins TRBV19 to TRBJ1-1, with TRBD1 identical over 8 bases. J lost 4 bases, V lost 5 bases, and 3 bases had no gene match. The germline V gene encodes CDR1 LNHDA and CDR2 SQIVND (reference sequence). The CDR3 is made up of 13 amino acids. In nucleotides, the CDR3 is TGTGCCAGTAGTCCCACAGGGGGCACTGAAGCTTTCTTT. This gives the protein CASSPTGGTEAFF.

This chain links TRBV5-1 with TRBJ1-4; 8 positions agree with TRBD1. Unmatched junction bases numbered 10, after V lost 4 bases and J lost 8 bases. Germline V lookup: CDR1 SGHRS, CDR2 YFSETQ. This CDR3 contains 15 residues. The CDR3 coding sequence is TGCGCCAGCAGCGTATCCGGGACAGGCGACGAAAAACTGTTTTTT. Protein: CASSVSGTGDEKLFF.

The CDR3: CASSDGLAGGQSYNEQFF. CDR3 in DNA: TGTGCCAGCAGTGACGGACTAGCGGGAGGGCAGTCCTACAATGAGCAGTTCTTC. The chain links TRBV6-1 to TRBJ2-1; 15 nucleotides match TRBD2. Germline values: CDR1 MNHNS, CDR2 SASEGT. The CDR3 has 18 residues. The V segment lost 3 bases and the J segment 1 base; nucleotides outside the gene matches: 4.

The CDR3 DNA is TGTGCCAGCAGCGTAGCGGGAGGGCCATACAATGAGCAGTTCTTC. Translation: CASSVAGGPYNEQFF. The gene calls are TRBV6-5 and TRBJ2-1; 11 bases are a match to TRBD2. The germline gives CDR1 MNHEY, CDR2 SVGAGI. J gave up 4 bases and V 6 bases, and 5 bases lay outside the gene matches. The CDR3 has 15 residues.

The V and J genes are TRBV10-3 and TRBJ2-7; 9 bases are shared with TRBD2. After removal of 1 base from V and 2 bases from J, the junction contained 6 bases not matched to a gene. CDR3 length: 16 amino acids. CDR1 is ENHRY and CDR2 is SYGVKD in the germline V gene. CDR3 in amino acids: CAISEYMASGTYEQYF. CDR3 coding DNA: TGTGCCATCAGTGAGTACATGGCTAGCGGGACCTACGAGCAGTACTTC.

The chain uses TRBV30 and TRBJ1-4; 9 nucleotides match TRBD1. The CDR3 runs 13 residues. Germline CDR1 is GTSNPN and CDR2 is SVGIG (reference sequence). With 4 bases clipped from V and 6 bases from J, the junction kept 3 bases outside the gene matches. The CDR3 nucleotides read TGTGCCTGGAACAGGGGGCGCGATGAAAAACTGTTTTTT. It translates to CAWNRGRDEKLFF. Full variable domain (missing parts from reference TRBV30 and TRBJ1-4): SQTIHQWPATLVQPVGSPLSLECTVEGTSNPNLYWYRQAAGRGLQLLFYSVGIGQISSEVPQNLSASRPQDRQFILSSKKLLLSDSGFYLCAWNRGRDEKLFFGSGTQLSVL.

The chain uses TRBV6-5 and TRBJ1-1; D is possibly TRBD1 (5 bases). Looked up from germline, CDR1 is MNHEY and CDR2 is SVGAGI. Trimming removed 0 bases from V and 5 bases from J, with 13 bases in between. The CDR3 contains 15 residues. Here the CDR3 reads CASSYSNQGWTEAFF. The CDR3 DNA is TGTGCCAGCAGTTACTCGAACCAGGGATGGACTGAAGCTTTCTTT.

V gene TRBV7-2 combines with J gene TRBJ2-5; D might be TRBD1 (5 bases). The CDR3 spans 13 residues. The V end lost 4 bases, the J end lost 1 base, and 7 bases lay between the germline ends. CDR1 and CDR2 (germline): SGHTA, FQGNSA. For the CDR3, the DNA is TGTGCCAGCAGCTCAGGGTTCCAAGAGACCCAGTACTTC. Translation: CASSSGFQETQYF.

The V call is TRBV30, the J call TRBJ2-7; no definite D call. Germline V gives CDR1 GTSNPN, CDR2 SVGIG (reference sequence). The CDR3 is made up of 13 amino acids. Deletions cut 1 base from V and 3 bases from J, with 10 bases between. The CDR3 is CAWSEGLGYEQYF. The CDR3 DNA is TGTGCCTGGAGTGAAGGTCTAGGCTACGAGCAGTACTTC.

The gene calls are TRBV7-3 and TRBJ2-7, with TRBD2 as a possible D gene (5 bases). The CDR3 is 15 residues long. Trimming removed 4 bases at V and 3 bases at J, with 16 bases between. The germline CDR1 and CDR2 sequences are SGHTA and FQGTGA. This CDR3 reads CASSSQPQRNYEQYF. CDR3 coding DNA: TGTGCCAGCAGCTCACAACCCCAGCGGAACTACGAGCAGTACTTC.

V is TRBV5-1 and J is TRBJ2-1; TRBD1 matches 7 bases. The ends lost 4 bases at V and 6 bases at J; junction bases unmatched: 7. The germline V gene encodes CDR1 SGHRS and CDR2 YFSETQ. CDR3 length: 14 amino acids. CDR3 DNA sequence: TGCGCCAGCAGCCCGTCGGCAGGGGGCAATGAGCAGTTCTTC. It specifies CASSPSAGGNEQFF. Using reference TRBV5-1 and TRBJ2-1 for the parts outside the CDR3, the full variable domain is KAGVTQTPRYLIKTRGQQVTLSCSPISGHRSVSWYQQTPGQGLQFLFEYFSETQRNKGNFPGRFSGRQFSNSRSEMNVSTLELGDSALYLCASSPSAGGNEQFFGPGTRLTVL.

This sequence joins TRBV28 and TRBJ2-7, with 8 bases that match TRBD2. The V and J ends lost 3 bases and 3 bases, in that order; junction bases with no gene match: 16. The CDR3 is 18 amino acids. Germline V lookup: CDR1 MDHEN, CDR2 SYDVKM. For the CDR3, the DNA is TGTGCCAGCAGTTTTAAGATAGGGATGTTAGCGGGAATCTACGAGCAGTACTTC. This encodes CASSFKIGMLAGIYEQYF. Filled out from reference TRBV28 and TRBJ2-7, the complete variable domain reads DVKVTQSSRYLVKRTGEKVFLECVQDMDHENMFWYRQDPGLGLRLIYFSYDVKMKEKGDIPEGYSVSREKKERFSLILESASTNQTSMYLCASSFKIGMLAGIYEQYFGPGTRLTVT.

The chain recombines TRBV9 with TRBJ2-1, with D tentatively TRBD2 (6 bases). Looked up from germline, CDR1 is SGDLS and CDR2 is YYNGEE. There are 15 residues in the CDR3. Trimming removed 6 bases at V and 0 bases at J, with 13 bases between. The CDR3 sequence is CASTGGEASYNEQFF. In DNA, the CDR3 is TGTGCCAGCACCGGAGGGGAGGCCTCCTACAATGAGCAGTTCTTC.